This record concerns one TCR beta chain sequence. Its antigen is undetermined. These data originate in a study of memory B cells and T cells in multiple sclerosis. Sequencing used immunoSEQ multiplex PCR; TCRdb keeps in-frame clones, though not all of them. The data hold 550 to 800 clones, with about three quarters observed a single time. General study points: Shared clonotype counts depended on differing compartment clone-set sizes and were normalized.

The source of this sequence is a human donor with multiple sclerosis. What was sequenced was brain tissue.

The CDR3 sequence: CASEGQEYYGYTF. The CDR3, as DNA: TGTGCCAGCGAAGGACAGGAATACTATGGCTACACCTTC. V gene TRBV11-2 combines with J gene TRBJ1-2; 7 bases agree with TRBD1. Germline V gene data show CDR1 as SGHAT and CDR2 as FQNNGV. This CDR3 comprises 13 residues. Trimming took 8 bases from V and 3 from J; bases not matched to a gene: 6.